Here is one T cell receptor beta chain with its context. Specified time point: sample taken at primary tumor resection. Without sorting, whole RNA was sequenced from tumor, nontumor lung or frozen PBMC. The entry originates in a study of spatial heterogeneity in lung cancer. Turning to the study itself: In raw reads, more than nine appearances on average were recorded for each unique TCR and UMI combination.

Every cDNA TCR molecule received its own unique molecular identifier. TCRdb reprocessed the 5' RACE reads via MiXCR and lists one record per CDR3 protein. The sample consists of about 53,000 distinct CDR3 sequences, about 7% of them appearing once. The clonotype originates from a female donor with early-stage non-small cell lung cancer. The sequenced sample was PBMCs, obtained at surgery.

CDR3 residues: CASSPNLGNEQFF. The CDR3 nucleotides read TGTGCCAGCTCACCCAATCTGGGAAATGAGCAGTTCTTC. The chain carries TRBV18 and TRBJ2-1; D gene ambiguous. The CDR3 is made up of 13 amino acids. Germline CDR1 is KGHSH and CDR2 is LQKENI. The germline V and J ends were trimmed by 3 bases and 7 bases, with 10 bases remaining between them.